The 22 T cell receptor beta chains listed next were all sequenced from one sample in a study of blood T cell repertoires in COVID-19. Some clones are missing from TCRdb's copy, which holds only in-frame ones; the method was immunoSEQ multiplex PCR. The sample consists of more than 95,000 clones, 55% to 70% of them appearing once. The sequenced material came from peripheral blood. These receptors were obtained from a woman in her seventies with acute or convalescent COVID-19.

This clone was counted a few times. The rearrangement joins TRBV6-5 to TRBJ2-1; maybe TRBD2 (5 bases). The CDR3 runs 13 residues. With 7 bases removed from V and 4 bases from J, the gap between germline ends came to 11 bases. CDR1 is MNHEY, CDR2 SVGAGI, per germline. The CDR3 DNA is TGTGCCAGCAAGTCATCGGGGTACAATGAGCAGTTCTTC. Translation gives CASKSSGYNEQFF.

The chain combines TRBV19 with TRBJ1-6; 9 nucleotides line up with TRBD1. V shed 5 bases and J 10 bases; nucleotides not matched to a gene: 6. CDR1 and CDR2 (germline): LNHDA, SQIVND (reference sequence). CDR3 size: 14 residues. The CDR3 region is CASSSGTGSSPLHF. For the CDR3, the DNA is TGTGCCAGTAGTTCCGGGACAGGGTCCTCACCCCTCCACTTT.

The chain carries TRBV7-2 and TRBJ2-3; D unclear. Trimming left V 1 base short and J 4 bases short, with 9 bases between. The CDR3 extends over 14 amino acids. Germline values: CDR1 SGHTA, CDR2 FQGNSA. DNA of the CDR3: TGTGCCAGCAGCTTAGGTCTAGACCCAGATACGCAGTATTTT. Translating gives CASSLGLDPDTQYF.

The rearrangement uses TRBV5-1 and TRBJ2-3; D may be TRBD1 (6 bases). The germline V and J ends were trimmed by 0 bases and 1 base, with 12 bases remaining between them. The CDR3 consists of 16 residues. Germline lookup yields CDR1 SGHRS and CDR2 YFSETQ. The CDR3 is CASSLAYTGRTDTQYF. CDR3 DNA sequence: TGCGCCAGCAGCTTGGCCTACACAGGGCGCACAGATACGCAGTATTTT.

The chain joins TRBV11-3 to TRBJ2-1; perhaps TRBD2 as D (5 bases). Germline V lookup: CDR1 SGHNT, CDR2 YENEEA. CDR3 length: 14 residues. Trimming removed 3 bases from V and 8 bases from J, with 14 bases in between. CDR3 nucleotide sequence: TGTGCCAGCAGCTTCGACGGGATCGACGATGAGCAGTTCTTC. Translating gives CASSFDGIDDEQFF.

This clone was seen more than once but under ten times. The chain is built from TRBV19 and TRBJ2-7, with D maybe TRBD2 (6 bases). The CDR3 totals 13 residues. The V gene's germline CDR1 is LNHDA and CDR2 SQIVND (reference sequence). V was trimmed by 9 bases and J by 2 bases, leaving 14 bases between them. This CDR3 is CARGTGTPYEQYF. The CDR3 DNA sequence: TGTGCCAGGGGTACCGGGACTCCCTACGAGCAGTACTTC.

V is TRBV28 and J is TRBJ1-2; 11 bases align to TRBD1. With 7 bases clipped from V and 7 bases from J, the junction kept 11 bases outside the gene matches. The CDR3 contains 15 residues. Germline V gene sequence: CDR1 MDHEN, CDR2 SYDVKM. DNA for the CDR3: TGTGCCAGCAATTTCGGGACAGGGGGTTTTGCTGGCTACACCTTC. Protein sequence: CASNFGTGGFAGYTF.

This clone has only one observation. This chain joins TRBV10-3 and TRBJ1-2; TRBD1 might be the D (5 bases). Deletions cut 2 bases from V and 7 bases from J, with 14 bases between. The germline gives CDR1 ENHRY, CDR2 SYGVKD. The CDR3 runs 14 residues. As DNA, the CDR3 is TGTGCCATCAGTGAGGGGCAGGGATACGGTGGCTACACCTTC. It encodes CAISEGQGYGGYTF.

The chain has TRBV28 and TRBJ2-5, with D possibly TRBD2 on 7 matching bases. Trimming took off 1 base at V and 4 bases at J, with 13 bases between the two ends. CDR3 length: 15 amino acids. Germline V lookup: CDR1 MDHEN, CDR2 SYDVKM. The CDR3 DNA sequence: TGTGCCAGCAGTTTATACAGGGAGGGAGGAGAGACCCAGTACTTC. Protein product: CASSLYREGGETQYF.

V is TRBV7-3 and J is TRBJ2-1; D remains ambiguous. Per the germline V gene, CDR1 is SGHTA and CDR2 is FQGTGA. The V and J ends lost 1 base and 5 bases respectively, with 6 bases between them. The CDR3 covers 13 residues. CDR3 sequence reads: CASSLSLDNEQFF. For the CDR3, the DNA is TGTGCCAGCAGCTTAAGCTTAGACAATGAGCAGTTCTTC.

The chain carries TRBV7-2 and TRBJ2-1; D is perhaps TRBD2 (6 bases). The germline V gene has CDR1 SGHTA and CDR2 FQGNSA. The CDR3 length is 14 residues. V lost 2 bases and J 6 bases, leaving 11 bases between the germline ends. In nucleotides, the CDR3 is TGTGCCAGCAGCTTAATGACTAGGTCCAATGAGCAGTTCTTC. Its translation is CASSLMTRSNEQFF. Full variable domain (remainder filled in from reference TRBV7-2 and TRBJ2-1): GAGVSQSPSNKVTEKGKDVELRCDPISGHTALYWYRQSLGQGLEFLIYFQGNSAPDKSGLPSDRFSAERTGGSVSTLTIQRTQQEDSAVYLCASSLMTRSNEQFFGPGTRLTVL.

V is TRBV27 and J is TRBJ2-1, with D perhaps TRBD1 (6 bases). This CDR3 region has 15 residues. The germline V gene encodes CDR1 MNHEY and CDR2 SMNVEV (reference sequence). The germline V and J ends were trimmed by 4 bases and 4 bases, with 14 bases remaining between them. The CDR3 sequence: CASSSYTQGYNEQFF. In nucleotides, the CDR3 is TGTGCCAGCAGTTCGTACACCCAGGGGTACAATGAGCAGTTCTTC.

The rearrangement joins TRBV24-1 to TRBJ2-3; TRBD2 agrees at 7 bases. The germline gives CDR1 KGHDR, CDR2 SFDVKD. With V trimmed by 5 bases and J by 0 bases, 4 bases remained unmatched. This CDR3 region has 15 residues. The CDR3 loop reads CATSGSGASTDTQYF. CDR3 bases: TGTGCCACCAGTGGGAGCGGGGCAAGCACAGATACGCAGTATTTT.

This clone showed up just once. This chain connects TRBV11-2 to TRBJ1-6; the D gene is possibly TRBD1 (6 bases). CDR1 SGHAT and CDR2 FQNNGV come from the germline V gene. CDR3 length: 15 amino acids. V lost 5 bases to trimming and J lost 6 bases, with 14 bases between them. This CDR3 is CASSPAPGVNSPLHF. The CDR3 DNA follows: TGTGCCAGCAGCCCGGCCCCAGGGGTTAATTCACCCCTCCACTTT.

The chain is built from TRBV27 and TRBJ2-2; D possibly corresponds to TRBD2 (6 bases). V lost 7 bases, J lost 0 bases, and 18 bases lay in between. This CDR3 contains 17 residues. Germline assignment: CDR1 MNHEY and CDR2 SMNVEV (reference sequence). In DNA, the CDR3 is TGTGCCAGCAAGGGGCTGGCGGGGCGAACGAACACCGGGGAGCTGTTTTTT. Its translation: CASKGLAGRTNTGELFF.

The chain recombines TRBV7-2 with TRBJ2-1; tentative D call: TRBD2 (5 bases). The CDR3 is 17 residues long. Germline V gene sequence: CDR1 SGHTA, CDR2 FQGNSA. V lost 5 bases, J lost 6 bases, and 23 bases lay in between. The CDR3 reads CASSPSLGAHPPNEQFF. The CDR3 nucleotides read TGTGCCAGCAGCCCCTCTCTGGGAGCACACCCGCCCAATGAGCAGTTCTTC.

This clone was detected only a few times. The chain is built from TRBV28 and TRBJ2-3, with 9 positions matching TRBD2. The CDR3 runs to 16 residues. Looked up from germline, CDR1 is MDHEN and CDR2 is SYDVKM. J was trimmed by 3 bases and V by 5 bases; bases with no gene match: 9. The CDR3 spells CASSVAGGGYTDTQYF. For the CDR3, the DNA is TGTGCCAGCAGTGTGGCGGGAGGGGGTTATACAGATACGCAGTATTTT.

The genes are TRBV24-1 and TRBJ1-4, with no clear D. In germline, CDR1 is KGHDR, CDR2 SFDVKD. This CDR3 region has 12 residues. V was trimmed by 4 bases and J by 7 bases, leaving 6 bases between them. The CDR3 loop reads CATSETGEKLFF. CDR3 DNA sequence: TGTGCCACCAGTGAAACCGGTGAAAAACTGTTTTTT.

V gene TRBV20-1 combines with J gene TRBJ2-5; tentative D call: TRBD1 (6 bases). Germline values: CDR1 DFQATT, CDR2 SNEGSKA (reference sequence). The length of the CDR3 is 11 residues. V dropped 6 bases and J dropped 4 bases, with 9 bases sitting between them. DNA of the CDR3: TGCAGTGCGACCAGGGGAGAGACCCAGTACTTC. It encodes CSATRGETQYF.

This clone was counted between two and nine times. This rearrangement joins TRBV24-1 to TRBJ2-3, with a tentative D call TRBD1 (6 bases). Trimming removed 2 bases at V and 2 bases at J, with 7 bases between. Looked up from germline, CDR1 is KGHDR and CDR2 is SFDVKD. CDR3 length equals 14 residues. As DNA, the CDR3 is TGTGCCACCAGTGATTCAGGGGTCACAGATACGCAGTATTTT. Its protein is CATSDSGVTDTQYF.

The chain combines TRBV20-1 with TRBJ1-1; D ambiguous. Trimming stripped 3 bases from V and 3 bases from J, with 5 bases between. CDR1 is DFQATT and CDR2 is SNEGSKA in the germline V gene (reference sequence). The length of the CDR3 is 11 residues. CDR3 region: CSARGYTEAFF. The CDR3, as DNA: TGCAGTGCTAGGGGCTACACTGAAGCTTTCTTT.

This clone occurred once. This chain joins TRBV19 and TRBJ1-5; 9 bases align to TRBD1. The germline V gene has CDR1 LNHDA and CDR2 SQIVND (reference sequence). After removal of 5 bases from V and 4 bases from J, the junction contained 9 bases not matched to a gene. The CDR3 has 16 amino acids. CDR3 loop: CASSSGQGVRNQPQHF. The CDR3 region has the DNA TGTGCCAGTAGTTCGGGACAGGGTGTCAGAAATCAGCCCCAGCATTTT.